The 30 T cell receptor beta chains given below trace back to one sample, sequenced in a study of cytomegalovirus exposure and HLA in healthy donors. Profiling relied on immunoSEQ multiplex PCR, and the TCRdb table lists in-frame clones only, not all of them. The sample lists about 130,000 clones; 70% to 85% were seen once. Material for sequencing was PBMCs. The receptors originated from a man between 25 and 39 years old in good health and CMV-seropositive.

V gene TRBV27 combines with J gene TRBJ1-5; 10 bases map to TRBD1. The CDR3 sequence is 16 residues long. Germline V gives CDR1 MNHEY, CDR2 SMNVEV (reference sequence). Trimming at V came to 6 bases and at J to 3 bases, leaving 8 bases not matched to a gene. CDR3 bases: TGTGCCAGCAGATTTGTGGGGACAGGGGTCAATCAGCCCCAGCATTTT. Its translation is CASRFVGTGVNQPQHF.

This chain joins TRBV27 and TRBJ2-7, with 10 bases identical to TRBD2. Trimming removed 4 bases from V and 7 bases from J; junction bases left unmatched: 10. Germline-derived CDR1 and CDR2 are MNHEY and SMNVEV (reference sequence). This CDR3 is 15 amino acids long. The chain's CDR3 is CASSSLAGAHLEQYF. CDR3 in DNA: TGTGCCAGCAGTTCCCTAGCGGGGGCCCACCTGGAGCAGTACTTC.

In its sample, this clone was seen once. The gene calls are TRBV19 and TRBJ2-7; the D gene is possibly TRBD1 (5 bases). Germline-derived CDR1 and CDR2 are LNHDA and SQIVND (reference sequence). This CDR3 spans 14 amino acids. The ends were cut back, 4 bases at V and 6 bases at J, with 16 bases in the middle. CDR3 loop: CASSKTAGLGEQYF. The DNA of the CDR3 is TGTGCCAGTAGTAAGACAGCAGGTCTCGGCGAGCAGTACTTC.

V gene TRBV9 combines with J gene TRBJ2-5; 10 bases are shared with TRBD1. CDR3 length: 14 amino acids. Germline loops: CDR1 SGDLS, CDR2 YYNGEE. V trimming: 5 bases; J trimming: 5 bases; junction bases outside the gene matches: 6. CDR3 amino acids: CASSGTGARETQYF. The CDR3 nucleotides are TGTGCCAGCAGTGGGACAGGGGCGCGGGAGACCCAGTACTTC.

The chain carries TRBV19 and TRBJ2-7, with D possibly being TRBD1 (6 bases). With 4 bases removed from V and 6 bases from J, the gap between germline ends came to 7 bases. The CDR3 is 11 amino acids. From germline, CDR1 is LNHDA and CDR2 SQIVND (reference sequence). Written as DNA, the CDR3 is TGTGCCAGTAGTACAGGGGCCGAGCAGTACTTC. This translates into CASSTGAEQYF.

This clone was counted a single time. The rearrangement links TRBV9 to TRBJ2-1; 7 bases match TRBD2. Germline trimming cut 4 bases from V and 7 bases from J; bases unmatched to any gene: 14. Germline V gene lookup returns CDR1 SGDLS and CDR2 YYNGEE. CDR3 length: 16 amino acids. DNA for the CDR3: TGTGCCAGCAGCCCACCCGGGGGGAGGGCCCCAAATGAGCAGTTCTTC. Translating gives CASSPPGGRAPNEQFF.

The CDR3 region has the DNA TGTGCCAGCAGTTTGGTCGGTGCCGGGGCCAACGTCCTGACTTTC. Translated: CASSLVGAGANVLTF. The rearrangement links TRBV6-5 to TRBJ2-6; D ambiguous. Germline CDR1 is MNHEY and CDR2 is SVGAGI. The CDR3 extends over 15 amino acids. V lost 4 bases and J 4 bases, leaving 11 bases between the germline ends.

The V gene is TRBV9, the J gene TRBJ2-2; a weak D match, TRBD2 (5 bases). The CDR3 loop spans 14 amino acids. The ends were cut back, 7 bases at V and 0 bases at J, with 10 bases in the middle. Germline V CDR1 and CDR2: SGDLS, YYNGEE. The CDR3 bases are TGTGCCAGCCGGGATCGGTCGAACACCGGGGAGCTGTTTTTT. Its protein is CASRDRSNTGELFF.

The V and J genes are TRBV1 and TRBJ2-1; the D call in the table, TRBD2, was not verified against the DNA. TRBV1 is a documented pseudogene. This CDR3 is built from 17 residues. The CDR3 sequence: CTSSPKDRGGSYNEQFF. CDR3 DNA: TGCACCAGCAGCCCAAAAGACCGGGGGGGTTCCTACAATGAGCAGTTCTTC.

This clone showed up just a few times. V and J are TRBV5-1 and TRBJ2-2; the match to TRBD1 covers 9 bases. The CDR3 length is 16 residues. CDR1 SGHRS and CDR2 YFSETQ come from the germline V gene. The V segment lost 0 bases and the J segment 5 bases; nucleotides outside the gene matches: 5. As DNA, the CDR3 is TGCGCCAGCAGCTTGGGGACAGGGGATAAGACCGGGGAGCTGTTTTTT. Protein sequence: CASSLGTGDKTGELFF.

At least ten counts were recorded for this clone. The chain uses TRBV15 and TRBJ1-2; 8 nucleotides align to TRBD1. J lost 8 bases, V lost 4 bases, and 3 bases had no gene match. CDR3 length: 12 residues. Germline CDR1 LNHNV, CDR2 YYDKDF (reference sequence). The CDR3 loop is CATSIRGLGYTF. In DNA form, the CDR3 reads TGTGCCACCAGCATCAGGGGGCTCGGCTACACCTTC.

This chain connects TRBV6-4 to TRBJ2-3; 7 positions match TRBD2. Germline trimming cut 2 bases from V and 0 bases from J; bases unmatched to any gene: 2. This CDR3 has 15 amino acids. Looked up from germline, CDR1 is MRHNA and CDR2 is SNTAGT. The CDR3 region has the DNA TGTGCCAGCAGTGACACTAGCGCCAGCACAGATACGCAGTATTTT. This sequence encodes CASSDTSASTDTQYF.

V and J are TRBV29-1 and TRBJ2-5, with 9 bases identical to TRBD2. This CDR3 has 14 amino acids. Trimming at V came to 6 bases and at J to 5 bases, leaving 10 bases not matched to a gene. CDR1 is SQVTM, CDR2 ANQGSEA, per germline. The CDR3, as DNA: TGCAGCGTAGGATCCGGGACTAGCTTGGAGACCCAGTACTTC. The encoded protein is CSVGSGTSLETQYF.

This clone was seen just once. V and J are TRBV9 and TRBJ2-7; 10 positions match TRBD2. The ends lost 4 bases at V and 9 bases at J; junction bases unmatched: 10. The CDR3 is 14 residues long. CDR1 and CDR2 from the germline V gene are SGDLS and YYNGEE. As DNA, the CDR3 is TGTGCCAGCAGCCCCCAAGCGGGGGGGGCTGGGCAGTACTTC. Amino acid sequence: CASSPQAGGAGQYF.

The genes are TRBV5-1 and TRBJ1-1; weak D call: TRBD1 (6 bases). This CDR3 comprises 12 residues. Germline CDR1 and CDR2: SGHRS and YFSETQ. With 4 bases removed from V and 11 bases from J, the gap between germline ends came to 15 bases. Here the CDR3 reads CASSAQGLGAFF. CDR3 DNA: TGCGCCAGCAGCGCCCAGGGGTTGGGGGCTTTCTTT.

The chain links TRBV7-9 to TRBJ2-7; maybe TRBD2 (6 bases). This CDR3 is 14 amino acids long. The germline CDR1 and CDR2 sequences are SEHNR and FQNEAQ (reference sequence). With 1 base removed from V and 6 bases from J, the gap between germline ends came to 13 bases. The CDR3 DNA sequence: TGTGCCAGCAGCTTAGAAGGAATAGCGGCCGAGCAGTACTTC. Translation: CASSLEGIAAEQYF.

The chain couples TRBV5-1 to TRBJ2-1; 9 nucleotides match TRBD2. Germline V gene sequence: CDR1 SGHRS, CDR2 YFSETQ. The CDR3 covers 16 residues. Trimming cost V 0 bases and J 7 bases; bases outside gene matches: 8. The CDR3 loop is CASSLAGLAGANEQFF. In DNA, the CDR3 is TGCGCCAGCAGCTTGGCCGGGTTAGCGGGGGCGAATGAGCAGTTCTTC.

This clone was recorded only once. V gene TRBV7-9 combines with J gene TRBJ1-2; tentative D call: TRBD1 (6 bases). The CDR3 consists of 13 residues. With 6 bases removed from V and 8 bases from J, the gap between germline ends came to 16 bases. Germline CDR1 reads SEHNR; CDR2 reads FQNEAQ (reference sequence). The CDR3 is CASRRLTGYGYTF. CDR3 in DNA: TGTGCCAGCAGACGTCTCACAGGGTACGGCTACACCTTC.

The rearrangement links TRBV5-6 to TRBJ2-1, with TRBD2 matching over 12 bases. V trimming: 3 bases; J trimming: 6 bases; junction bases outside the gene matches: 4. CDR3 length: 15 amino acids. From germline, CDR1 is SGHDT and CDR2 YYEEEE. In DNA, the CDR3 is TGTGCCAGCAGCTCCCTAGCGGGAGGGCCCAATGAGCAGTTCTTC. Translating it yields CASSSLAGGPNEQFF.

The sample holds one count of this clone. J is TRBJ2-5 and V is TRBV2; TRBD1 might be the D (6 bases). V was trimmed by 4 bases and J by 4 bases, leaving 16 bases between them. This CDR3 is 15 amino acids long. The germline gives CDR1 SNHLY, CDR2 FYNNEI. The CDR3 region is CASSVRSGTRETQYF. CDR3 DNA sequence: TGTGCCAGCAGTGTTCGGTCCGGGACACGAGAGACCCAGTACTTC.

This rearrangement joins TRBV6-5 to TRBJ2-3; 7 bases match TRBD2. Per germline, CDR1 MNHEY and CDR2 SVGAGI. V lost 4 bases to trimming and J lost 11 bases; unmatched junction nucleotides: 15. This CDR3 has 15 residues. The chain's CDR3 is CASSSGGIKGREQYF. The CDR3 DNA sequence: TGTGCCAGCAGTTCGGGAGGAATCAAGGGGAGAGAGCAGTATTTT.

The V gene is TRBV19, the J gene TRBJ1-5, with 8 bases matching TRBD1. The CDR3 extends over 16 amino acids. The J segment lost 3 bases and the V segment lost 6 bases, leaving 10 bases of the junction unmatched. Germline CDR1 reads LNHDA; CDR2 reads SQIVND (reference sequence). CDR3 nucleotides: TGTGCCAGTAGGGCCGGGACAGGCCTAAACAATCAGCCCCAGCATTTT. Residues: CASRAGTGLNNQPQHF.

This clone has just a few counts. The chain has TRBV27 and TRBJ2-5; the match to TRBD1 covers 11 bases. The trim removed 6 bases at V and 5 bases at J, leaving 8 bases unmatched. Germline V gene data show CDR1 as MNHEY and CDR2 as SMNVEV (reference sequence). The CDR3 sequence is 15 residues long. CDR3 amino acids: CASRRGQGAGETQYF. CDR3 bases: TGTGCCAGCAGACGCGGACAGGGGGCGGGCGAGACCCAGTACTTC.

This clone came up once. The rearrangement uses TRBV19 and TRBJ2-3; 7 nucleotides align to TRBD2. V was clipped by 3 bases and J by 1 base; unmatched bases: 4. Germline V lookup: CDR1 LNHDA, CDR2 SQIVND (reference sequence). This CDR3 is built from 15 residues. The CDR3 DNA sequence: TGTGCCAGTAGTATGGGAGGGAAGGGCACAGATACGCAGTATTTT. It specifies CASSMGGKGTDTQYF. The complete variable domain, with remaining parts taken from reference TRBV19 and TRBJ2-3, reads DGGITQSPKYLFRKEGQNVTLSCEQNLNHDAMYWYRQDPGQGLRLIYYSQIVNDFQKGDIAEGYSVSREKKESFPLTVTSAQKNPTAFYLCASSMGGKGTDTQYFGPGTRLTVL.

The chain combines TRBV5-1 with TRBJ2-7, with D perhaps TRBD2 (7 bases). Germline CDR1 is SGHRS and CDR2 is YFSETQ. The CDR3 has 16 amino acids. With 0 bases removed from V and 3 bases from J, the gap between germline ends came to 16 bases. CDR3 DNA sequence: TGCGCCAGCAGCTTGGTCGGGGGGCTACAAAGCTACGAGCAGTACTTC. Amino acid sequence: CASSLVGGLQSYEQYF.

The chain's CDR3 is CASSIRRGASNYGYTF. Written as DNA, the CDR3 is TGTGCCAGTAGTATCAGGCGTGGTGCTTCTAACTATGGCTACACCTTC. The rearrangement uses TRBV19 and TRBJ1-2; D is ambiguous. The CDR3 contains 16 residues. The germline V gene has CDR1 LNHDA and CDR2 SQIVND (reference sequence). Between the trimmed V and J ends, which lost 3 bases and 0 bases, there was a span of 14 bases.

CDR3 sequence reads: CASSKTSGGAYEQYF. Written as DNA, the CDR3 is TGTGCCAGCAGCAAGACTAGCGGGGGAGCCTACGAGCAGTACTTC. This chain links TRBV6-5 with TRBJ2-7, with 12 bases lining up with TRBD2. CDR1 MNHEY and CDR2 SVGAGI come from the germline V gene. Trimming cost V 6 bases and J 2 bases; bases outside gene matches: 5. This CDR3 contains 15 residues.

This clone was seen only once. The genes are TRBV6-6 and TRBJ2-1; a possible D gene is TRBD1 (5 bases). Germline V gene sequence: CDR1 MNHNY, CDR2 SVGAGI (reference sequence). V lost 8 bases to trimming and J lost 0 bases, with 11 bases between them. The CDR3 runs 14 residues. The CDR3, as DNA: TGTGCCAGCGTTAAGGGGTACTCCTACAATGAGCAGTTCTTC. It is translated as CASVKGYSYNEQFF.

In DNA form, the CDR3 reads TGTGCCAGCAGGGGGACCGGGACAGGGAGCGCCGATGAGCAGTTCTTC. Its translation is CASRGTGTGSADEQFF. The chain has TRBV5-4 and TRBJ2-1; 9 nucleotides match TRBD1. Germline CDR1 and CDR2: SGHNT and YYREEE (reference sequence). The CDR3 contains 16 residues. Germline trimming cut 5 bases from V and 8 bases from J; bases unmatched to any gene: 14.

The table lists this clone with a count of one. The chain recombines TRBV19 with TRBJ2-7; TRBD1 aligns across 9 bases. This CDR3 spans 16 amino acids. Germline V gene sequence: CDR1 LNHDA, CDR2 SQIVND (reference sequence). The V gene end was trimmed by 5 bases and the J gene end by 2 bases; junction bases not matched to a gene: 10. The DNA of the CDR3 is TGTGCCAGTAGTTCTCCGGGACAGGGTCTAACCTACGAGCAGTACTTC. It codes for CASSSPGQGLTYEQYF.